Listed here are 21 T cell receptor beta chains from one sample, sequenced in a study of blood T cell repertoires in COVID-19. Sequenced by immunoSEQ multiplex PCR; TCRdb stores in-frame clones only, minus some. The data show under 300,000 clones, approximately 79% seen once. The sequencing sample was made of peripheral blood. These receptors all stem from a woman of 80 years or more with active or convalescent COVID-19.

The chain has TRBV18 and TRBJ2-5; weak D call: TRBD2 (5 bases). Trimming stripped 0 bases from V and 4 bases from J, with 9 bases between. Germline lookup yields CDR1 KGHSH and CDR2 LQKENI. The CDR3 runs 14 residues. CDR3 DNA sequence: TGTGCCAGCTCACCACCGGCGGGCCCAGAGACCCAGTACTTC. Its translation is CASSPPAGPETQYF.

The CDR3 nucleotides are TGTGCCAGCAGATATTCCGACAGGCGAACTTTCTTT. Protein sequence: CASRYSDRRTFF. The chain joins TRBV2 to TRBJ1-1, with D possibly matching TRBD1 (6 bases). The CDR3 loop spans 12 amino acids. Per germline, CDR1 SNHLY and CDR2 FYNNEI. The germline V and J ends were trimmed by 6 bases and 12 bases, with 17 bases remaining between them.

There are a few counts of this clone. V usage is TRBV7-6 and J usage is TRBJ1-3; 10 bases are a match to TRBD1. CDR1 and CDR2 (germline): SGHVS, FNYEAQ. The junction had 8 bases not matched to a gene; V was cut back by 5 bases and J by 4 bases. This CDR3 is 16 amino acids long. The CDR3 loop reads CASSRVGQGGGNTIYF. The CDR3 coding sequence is TGTGCCAGCAGCAGAGTCGGACAGGGGGGGGGAAACACCATATATTTT.

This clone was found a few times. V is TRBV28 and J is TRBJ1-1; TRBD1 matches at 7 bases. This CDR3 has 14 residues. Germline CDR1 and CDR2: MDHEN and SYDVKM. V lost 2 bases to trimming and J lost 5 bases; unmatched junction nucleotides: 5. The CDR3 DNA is TGTGCCAGCAGTTTAGAGGGGGCGAGGACTGAAGCTTTCTTT. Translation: CASSLEGARTEAFF.

The CDR3 loop reads CAISPTSAGGITDTQYF. DNA for the CDR3: TGTGCCATCTCCCCCACCTCAGCGGGAGGGATCACAGATACGCAGTATTTT. The chain employs TRBV10-3 and TRBJ2-3; 10 nucleotides agree with TRBD2. Germline lookup yields CDR1 ENHRY and CDR2 SYGVKD. V shed 8 bases, J shed 2 bases, and the junction held 13 bases outside the gene matches. This CDR3 is built from 17 residues.

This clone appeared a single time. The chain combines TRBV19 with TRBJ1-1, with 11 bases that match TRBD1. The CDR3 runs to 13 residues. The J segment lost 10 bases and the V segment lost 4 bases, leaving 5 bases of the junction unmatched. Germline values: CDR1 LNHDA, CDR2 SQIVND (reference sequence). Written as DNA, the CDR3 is TGTGCCAGTAGTACTGGACAGGGGGCAAGAGCTTTCTTT. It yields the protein CASSTGQGARAFF.

CDR3 sequence reads: CASSLGQGIEKLFF. For the CDR3, the DNA is TGTGCCAGCAGTTTAGGACAGGGGATTGAAAAACTGTTTTTT. This rearrangement joins TRBV28 to TRBJ1-4; 9 nucleotides match TRBD1. CDR3 length: 14 residues. Germline lookup yields CDR1 MDHEN and CDR2 SYDVKM. J was trimmed by 7 bases and V by 2 bases; bases with no gene match: 2.

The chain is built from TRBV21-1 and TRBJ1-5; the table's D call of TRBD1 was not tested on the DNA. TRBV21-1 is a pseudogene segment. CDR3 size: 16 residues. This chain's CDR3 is CASSKVGRGRDQPQHF. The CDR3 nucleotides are TGTGCCAGCAGCAAAGTGGGCAGGGGAAGGGATCAGCCCCAGCATTTT.

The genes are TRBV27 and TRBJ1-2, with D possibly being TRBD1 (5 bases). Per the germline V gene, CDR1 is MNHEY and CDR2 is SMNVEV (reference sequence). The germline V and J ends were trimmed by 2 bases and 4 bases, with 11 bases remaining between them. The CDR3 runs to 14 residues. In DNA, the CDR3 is TGTGCCAGCAGTTTACAGGGAAGGGGCTATGGCTACACCTTC. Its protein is CASSLQGRGYGYTF.

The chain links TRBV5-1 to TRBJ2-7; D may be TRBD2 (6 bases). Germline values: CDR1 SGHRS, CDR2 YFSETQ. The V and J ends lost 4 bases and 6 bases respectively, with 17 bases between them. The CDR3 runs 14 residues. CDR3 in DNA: TGCGCCAGCAGCCCGGGGCCCGGGAGTGGCGAGCAGTACTTC. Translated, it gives CASSPGPGSGEQYF. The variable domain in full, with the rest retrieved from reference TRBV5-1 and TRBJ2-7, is KAGVTQTPRYLIKTRGQQVTLSCSPISGHRSVSWYQQTPGQGLQFLFEYFSETQRNKGNFPGRFSGRQFSNSRSEMNVSTLELGDSALYLCASSPGPGSGEQYFGPGTRLTVT.

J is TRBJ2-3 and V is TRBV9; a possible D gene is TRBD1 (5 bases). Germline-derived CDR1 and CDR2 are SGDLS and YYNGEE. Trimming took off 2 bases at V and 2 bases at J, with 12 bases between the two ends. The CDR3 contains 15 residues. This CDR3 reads CASSVLTAFTDTQYF. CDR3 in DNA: TGTGCCAGCAGCGTTTTGACAGCTTTCACAGATACGCAGTATTTT. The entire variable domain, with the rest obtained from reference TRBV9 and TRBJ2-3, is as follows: DSGVTQTPKHLITATGQRVTLRCSPRSGDLSVYWYQQSLDQGLQFLIQYYNGEERAKGNILERFSAQQFPDLHSELNLSSLELGDSALYFCASSVLTAFTDTQYFGPGTRLTVL.

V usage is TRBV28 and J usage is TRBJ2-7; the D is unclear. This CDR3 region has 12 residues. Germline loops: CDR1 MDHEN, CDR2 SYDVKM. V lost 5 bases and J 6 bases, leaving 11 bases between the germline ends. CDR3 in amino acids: CASSLQSSEQYF. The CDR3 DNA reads TGTGCCAGCAGTCTCCAAAGCTCCGAGCAGTACTTC.

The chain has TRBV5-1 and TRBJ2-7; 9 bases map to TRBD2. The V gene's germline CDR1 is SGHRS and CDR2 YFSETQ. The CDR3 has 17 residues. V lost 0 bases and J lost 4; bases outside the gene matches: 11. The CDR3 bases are TGCGCCAGCAGCTTGGTTCCCTTTGGCGGGGGGGATTACGAGCAGTACTTC. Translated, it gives CASSLVPFGGGDYEQYF.

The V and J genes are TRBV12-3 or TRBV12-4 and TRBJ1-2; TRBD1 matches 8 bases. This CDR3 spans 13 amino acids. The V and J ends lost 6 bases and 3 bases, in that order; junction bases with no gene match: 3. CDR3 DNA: TGTGCCAGCAGGGGACAGGCCGACTATGGCTACACCTTC. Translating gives CASRGQADYGYTF.

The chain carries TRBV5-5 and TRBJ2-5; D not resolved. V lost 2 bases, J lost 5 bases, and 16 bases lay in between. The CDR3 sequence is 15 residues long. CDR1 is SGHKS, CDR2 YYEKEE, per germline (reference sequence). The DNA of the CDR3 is TGTGCCAGCAGCTTAGCAGGAACGGTCTGGGAGACCCAGTACTTC. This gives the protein CASSLAGTVWETQYF.

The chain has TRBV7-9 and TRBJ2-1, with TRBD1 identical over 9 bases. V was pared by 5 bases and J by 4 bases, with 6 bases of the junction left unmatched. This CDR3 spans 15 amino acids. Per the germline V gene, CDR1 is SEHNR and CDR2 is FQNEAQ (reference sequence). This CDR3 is CASSITGGQYNEQFF. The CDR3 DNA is TGTGCCAGCAGCATAACAGGGGGCCAGTACAATGAGCAGTTCTTC.

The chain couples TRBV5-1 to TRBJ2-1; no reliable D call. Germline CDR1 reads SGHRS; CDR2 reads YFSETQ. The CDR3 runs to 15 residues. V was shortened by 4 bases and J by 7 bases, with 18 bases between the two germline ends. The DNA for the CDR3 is TGCGCCAGCAGCCCGACCGGGTCTTTAGGTAATGAGCAGTTCTTC. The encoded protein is CASSPTGSLGNEQFF.

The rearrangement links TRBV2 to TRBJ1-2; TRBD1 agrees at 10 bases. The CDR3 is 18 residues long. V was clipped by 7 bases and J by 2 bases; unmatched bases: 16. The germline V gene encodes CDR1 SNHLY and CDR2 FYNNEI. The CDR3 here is CASTTSGTGAPHNYGYTF. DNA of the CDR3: TGTGCCAGCACCACCTCGGGGACAGGGGCCCCCCACAACTATGGCTACACCTTC.

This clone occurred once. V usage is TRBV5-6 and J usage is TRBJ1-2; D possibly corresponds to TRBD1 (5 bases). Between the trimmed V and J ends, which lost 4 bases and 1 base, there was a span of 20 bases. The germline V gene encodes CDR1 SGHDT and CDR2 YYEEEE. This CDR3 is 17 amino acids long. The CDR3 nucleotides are TGTGCCAGCAGCCGGTGGCGGGGGTCCTTATTTAACTATGGCTACACCTTC. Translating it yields CASSRWRGSLFNYGYTF. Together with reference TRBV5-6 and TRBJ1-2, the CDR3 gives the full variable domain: DAGVTQSPTHLIKTRGQQVTLRCSPKSGHDTVSWYQQALGQGPQFIFQYYEEEERQRGNFPDRFSGHQFPNYSSELNVNALLLGDSALYLCASSRWRGSLFNYGYTFGSGTRLTVV.

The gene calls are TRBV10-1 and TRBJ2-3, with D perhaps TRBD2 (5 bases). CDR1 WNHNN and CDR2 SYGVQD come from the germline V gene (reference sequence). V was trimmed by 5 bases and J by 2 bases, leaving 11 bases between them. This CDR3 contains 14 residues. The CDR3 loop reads CASSRSGFTDTQYF. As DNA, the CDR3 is TGCGCCAGCAGTCGAAGCGGATTCACAGATACGCAGTATTTT.

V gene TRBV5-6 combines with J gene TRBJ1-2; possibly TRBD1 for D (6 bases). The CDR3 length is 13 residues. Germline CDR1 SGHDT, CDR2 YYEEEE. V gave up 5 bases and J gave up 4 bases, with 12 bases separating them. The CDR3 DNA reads TGTGCCAGCAGACGAGGACAGCCCTATGGCTACACCTTC. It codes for CASRRGQPYGYTF.